This TCR beta chain appears in the sequencing data of a study of OX40 agonist ivuxolimab in advanced cancers. This CDR3 comprises 15 residues. The germline V gene encodes CDR1 SEHNR and CDR2 FQNEAQ (reference sequence). V dropped 2 bases and J dropped 8 bases, with 18 bases sitting between them. This table comes from immunoSEQ multiplex PCR, and its TCRdb copy is limited to in-frame clones, with some not included. The table has roughly 65,000 clones, approximately 86% seen once; the top ten hold 0.86%. The source of this sequence is an adult with an advanced solid tumor such as melanoma, head and neck, liver or kidney cancer. The sequencing used CD4+ or CD8+ T cells sorted from blood, collected in a trial of the OX40 agonist ivuxolimab. The chain carries TRBV7-9 and TRBJ1-1; D gene unclear. In nucleotides, the CDR3 is TGTGCCAGCAGCTTAATTTTTGGGGTTGCAAGGGAAGCTTTCTTT. Translation gives CASSLIFGVAREAFF.